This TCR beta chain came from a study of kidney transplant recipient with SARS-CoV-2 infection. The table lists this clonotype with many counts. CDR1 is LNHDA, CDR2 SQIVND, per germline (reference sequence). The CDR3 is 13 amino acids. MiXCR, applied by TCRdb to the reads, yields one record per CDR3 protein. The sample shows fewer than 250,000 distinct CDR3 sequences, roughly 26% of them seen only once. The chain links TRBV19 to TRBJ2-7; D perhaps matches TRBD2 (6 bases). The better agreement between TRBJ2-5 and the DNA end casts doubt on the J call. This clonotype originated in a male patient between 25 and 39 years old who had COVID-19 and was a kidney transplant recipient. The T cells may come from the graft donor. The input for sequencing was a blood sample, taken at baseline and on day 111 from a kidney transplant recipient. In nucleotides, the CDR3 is TGTGCCAGTAGTATGTCGGGAGTAGAGACCCAGTACTTC. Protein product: CASSMSGVETQYF.